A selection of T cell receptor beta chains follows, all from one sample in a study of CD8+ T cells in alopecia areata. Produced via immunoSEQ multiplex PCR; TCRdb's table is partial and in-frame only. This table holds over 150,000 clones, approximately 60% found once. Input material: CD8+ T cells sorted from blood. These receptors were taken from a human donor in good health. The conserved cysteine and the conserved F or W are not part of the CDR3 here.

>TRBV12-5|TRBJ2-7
ASGLVPYEQY
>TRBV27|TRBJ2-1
ASSLYRVGEQF
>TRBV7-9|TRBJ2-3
ASSLSPGRSDTQY
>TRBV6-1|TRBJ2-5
ASSEGRTLQETQY
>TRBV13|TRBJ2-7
ASSSVGQPPQGQY
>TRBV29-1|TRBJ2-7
SVETAHRGSYEQY
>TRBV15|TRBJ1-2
ATSRGFGWNYGYT
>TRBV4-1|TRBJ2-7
ASSLTGPYEQY
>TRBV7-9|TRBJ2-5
ASSGGETRETQY
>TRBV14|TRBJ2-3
ASSQAGQGMTDTQY
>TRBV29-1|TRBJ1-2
SVAGRDREYGYT
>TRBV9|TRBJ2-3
ASSVGGLRTDTQY
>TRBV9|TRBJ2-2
ASSLQAGGPTGELF
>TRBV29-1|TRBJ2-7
SVPGGSEQY
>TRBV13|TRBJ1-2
ASSLFVGDGYT
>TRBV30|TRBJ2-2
AWRVSSGPIVTGELF
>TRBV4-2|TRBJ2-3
ASSQDSSRPRKDTQY
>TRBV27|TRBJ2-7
ASSPPGRYHEQY
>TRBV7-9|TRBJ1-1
ASSLDRGEAF
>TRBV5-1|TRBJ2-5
ASSLGTSGVGETQY
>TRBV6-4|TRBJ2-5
AISEPGGQRGRETQY
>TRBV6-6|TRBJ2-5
ASGDRESYSVAQY
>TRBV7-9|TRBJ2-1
ASSNRLAANNEQF
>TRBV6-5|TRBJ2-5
ASSSAERETQY
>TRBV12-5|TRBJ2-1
ASGLSEQF
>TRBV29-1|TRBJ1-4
SVGKGGGNEKLF
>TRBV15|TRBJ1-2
ATSGEWENYGYT
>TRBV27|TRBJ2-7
ASRAQGLFYEQY
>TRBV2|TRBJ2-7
ASSLSRDGNYEQY
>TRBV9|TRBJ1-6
ASNSGGNSPLH
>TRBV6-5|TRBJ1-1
ASSHPRMNTEAF
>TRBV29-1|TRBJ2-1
SVESGGKVFDEQF
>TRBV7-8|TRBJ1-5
ASSLEAGGNQPQH
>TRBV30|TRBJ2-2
AWSALDAGELF
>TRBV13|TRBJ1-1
ASSPPQGGRTEAF
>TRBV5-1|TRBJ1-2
ASSPDRGDGYT
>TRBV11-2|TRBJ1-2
ASSFWPREGVTSYGYT
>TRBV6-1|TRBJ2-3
ASSERIPYTDTQY
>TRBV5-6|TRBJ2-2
ASSWRNSGPMNTGELF
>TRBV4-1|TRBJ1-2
ASSLKSLTAYLN
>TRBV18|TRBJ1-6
ASSPHNGGNNSPLH
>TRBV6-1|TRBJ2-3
ASSLTQGGTDTQY
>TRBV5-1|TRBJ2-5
ASSWDRVGQETQY
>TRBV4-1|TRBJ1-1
ASSQGDSLNTEAF
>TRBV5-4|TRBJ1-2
ASSGGLLSGYT
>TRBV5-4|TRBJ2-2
ASSLGVNTGELF
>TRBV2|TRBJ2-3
PALVGNTQY
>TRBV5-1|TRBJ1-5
ASSLGDNQPQH
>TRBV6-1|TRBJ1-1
ASKRRNTEAF
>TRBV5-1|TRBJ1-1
ASSPVGGAGTGEAF
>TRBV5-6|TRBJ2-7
ASTSGPEQY
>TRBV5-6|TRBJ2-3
ASSLGRGPYSTDTQY
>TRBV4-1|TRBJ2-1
ASSQAWTDYNEQF
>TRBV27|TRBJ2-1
ASRVMGQYNEQF